Listed here is a single T cell receptor (beta chain). The antigen is unknown. The junction does not match germline at one end; this may be a read error. Through a sample-barcoded 5' primer and a J-beta primer mix, a second PCR was run for roughly 7 to 12 cycles. Template switching added a 12-random-nucleotide identifier to every cDNA molecule. In TCRdb, the 5' RACE reads were re-called with MiXCR into one record per CDR3 protein. Of roughly 1,100,000 distinct CDR3 sequences in the sample, roughly 24% were seen once. CDR1 and CDR2 from the germline V gene are SGHDN and FVKESK. CDR3 length: 15 residues. These data originate in a study of blood T cells in healthy people across ages. Study-level points and caveats: In long-lived donors, naive CD4+ cell counts and diversity exceeded those of aged donors.

These data were also filed under a second study, of T cells of mothers and their children. That work adds: Over 10 million reads per mother and some 2.9 million per child were obtained.

This chain connects TRBV14 to TRBJ1-2; perhaps TRBD1 as D (5 bases). This sequence was found in a girl aged 2-9 years in good health. Sequences were obtained from blood. CDR3: CAGSLGVEAPLGYTF. The CDR3, as DNA: TGTGCCGGCAGCTTGGGGGTGGAGGCCCCCCTCGGCTACACCTTC.